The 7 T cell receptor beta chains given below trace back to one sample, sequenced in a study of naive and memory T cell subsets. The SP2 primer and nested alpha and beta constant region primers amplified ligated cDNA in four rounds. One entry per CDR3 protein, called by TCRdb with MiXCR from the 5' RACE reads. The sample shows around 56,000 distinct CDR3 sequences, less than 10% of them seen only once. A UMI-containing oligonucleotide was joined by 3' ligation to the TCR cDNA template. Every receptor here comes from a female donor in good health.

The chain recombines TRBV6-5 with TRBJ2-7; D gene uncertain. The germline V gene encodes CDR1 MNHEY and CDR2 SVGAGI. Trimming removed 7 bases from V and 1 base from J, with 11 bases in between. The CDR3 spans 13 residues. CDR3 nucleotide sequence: TGTGCCAGCACCCCCCCTGGTTCCTACGAGCAGTACTTC. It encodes CASTPPGSYEQYF.

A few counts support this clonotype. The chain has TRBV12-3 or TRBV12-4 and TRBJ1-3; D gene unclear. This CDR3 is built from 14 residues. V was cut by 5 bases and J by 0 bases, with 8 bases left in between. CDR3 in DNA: TGTGCCAGCAGTGGAAGGGACTCTGGAAACACCATATATTTT. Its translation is CASSGRDSGNTIYF.

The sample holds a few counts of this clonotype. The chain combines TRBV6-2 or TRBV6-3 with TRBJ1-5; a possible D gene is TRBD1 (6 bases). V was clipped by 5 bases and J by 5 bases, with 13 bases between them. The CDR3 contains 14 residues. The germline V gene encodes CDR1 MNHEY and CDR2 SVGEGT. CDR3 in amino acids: CASSNDRRYQPQHF. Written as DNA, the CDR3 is TGTGCCAGCAGTAACGACAGGAGGTATCAGCCCCAGCATTTT.

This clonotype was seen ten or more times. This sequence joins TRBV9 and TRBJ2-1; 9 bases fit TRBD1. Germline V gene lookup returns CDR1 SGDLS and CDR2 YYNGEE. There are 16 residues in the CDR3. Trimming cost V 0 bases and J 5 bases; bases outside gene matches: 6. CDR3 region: CASSVEGTGLNNEQFF. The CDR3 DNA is TGTGCCAGCAGCGTAGAGGGGACAGGGTTGAACAATGAGCAGTTCTTC.

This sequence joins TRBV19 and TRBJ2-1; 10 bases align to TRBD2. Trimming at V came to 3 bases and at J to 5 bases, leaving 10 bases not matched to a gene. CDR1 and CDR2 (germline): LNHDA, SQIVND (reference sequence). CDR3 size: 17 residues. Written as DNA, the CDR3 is TGTGCCAGTAGTATTGAGTCTAGCGGGGGTATCGACAATGAGCAGTTCTTC. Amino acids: CASSIESSGGIDNEQFF.

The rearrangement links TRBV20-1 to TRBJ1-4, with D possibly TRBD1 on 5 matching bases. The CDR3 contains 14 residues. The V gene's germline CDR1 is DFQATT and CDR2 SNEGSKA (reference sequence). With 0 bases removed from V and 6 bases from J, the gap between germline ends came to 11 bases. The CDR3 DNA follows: TGCAGTGCTAGAGATCGGGTAGGGGATGAAAAACTGTTTTTT. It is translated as CSARDRVGDEKLFF.

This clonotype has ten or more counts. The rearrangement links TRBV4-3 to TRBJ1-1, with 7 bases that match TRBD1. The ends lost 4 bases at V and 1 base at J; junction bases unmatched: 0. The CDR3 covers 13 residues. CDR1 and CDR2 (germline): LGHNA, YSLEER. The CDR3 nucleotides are TGCGCCAGCAGCCGACAGGGGAACACTGAAGCTTTCTTT. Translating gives CASSRQGNTEAFF.